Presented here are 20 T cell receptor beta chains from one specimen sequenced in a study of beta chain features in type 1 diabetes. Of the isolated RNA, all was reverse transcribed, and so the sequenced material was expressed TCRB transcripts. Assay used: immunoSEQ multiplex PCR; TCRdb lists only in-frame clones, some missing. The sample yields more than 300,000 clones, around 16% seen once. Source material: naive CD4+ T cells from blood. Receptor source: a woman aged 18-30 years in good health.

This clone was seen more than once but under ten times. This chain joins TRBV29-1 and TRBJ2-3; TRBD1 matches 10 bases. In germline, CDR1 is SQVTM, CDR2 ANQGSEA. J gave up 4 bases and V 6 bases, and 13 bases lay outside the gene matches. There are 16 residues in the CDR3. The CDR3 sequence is CSVGGTGENLADTQYF. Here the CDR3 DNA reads TGCAGCGTGGGGGGGACAGGGGAGAATCTTGCAGATACGCAGTATTTT.

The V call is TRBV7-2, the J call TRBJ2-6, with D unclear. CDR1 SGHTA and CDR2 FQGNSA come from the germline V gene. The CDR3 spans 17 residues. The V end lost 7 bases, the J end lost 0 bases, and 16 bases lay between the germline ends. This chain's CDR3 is CASTLTRGLSGANVLTF. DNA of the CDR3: TGTGCCAGCACCCTAACCCGAGGCCTCTCTGGGGCCAACGTCCTGACTTTC.

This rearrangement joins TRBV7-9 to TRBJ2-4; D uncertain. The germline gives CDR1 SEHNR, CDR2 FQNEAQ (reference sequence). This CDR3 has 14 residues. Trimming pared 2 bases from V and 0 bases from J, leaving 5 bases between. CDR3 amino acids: CASSLSIAKNIQYF. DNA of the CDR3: TGTGCCAGCAGCTTATCCATAGCCAAAAACATTCAGTACTTC.

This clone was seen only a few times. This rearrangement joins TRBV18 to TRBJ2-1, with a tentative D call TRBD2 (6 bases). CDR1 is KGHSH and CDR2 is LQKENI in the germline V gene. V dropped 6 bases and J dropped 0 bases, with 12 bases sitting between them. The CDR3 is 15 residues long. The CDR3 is CASSRRDSSYNEQFF. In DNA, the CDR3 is TGTGCCAGCTCGCGCCGGGACTCCTCCTACAATGAGCAGTTCTTC.

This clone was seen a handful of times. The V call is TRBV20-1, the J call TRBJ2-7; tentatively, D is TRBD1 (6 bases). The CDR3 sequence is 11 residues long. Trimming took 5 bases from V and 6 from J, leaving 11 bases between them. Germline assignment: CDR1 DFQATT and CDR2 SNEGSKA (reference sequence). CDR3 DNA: TGCAGTGCTTCTCAGGGGTTCGAGCAGTACTTC. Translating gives CSASQGFEQYF.

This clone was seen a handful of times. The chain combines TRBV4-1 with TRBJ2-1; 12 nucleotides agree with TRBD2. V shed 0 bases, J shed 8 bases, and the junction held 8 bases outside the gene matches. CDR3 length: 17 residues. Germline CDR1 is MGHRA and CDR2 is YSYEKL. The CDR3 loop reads CASSQDLVPSGRDEQFF. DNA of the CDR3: TGCGCCAGCAGCCAAGATTTAGTTCCTAGCGGGAGGGATGAGCAGTTCTTC.

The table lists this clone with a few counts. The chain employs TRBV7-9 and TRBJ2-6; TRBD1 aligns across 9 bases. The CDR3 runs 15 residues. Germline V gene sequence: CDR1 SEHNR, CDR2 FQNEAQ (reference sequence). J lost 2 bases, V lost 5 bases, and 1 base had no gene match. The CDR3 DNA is TGTGCCAGCAGCAGACAGGGGGCTGGGGCCAACGTCCTGACTTTC. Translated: CASSRQGAGANVLTF.

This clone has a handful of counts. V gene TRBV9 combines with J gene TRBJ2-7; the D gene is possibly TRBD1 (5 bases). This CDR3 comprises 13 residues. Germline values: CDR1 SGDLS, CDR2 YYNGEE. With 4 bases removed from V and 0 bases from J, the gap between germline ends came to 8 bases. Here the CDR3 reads CASSFDSSYEQYF. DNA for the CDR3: TGTGCCAGCAGCTTTGACAGCTCCTACGAGCAGTACTTC.

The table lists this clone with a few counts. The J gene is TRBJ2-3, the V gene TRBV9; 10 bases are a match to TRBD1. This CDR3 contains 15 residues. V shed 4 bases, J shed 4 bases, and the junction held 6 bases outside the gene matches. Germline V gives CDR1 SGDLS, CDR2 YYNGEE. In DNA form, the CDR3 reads TGTGCCAGCAGCCTCCGGACAGGGGGGGCAGATACGCAGTATTTT. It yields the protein CASSLRTGGADTQYF.

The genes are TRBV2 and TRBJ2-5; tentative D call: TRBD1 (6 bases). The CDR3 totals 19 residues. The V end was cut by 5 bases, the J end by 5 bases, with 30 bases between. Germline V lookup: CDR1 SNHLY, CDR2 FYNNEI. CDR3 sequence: CASSYNPWVTGTIRETQYF. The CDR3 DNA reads TGTGCCAGCAGTTACAACCCCTGGGTTACAGGGACGATTCGGGAGACCCAGTACTTC.

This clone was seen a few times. In DNA, the CDR3 is TGTGCCAGCAGCGTATCCGGACAGGGGAGGCAAGAGACCCAGTACTTC. Translating gives CASSVSGQGRQETQYF. This rearrangement joins TRBV9 to TRBJ2-5; 9 positions agree with TRBD1. J lost 2 bases, V lost 1 base, and 6 bases had no gene match. The CDR3 has 16 amino acids. Per germline, CDR1 SGDLS and CDR2 YYNGEE. The full variable domain, completed using reference TRBV9 and TRBJ2-5, is DSGVTQTPKHLITATGQRVTLRCSPRSGDLSVYWYQQSLDQGLQFLIQYYNGEERAKGNILERFSAQQFPDLHSELNLSSLELGDSALYFCASSVSGQGRQETQYFGPGTRLLVL.

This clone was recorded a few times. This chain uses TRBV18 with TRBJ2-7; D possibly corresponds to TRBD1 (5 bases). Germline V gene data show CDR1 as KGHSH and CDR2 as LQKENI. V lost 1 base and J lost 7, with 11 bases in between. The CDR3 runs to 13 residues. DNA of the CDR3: TGTGCCAGCTCACCACAAGCAGGGCAGGAGCAGTACTTC. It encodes CASSPQAGQEQYF.

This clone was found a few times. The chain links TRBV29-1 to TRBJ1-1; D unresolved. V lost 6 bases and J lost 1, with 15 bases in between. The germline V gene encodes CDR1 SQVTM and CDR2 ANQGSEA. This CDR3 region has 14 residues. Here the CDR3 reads CSVVLLVSNTEAFF. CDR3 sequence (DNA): TGCAGCGTCGTCCTGTTAGTATCGAACACTGAAGCTTTCTTT.

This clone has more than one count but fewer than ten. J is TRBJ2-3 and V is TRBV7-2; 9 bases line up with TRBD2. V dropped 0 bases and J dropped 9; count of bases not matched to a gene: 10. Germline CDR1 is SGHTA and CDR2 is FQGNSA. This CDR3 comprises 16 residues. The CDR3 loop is CASSLASGRPEGTQYF. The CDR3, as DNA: TGTGCCAGCAGCTTAGCCAGCGGGAGGCCCGAAGGGACGCAGTATTTT. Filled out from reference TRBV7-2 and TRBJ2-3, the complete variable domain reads GAGVSQSPSNKVTEKGKDVELRCDPISGHTALYWYRQSLGQGLEFLIYFQGNSAPDKSGLPSDRFSAERTGGSVSTLTIQRTQQEDSAVYLCASSLASGRPEGTQYFGPGTRLTVL.

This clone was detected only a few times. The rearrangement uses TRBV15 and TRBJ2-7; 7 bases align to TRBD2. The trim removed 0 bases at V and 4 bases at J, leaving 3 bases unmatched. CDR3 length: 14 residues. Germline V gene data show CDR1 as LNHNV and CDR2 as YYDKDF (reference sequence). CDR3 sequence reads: CATSRELATYEQYF. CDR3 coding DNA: TGTGCCACCAGCAGAGAACTAGCGACGTACGAGCAGTACTTC.

The CDR3, as DNA: TGTGCCAGCAGTCCCGGACAGGGCCGTTCCAATCAGCCCCAGCATTTT. Protein sequence: CASSPGQGRSNQPQHF. The rearrangement links TRBV11-2 to TRBJ1-5; TRBD1 matches 8 bases. Germline V gene sequence: CDR1 SGHAT, CDR2 FQNNGV. This CDR3 spans 16 amino acids. With 6 bases clipped from V and 3 bases from J, the junction kept 10 bases outside the gene matches.

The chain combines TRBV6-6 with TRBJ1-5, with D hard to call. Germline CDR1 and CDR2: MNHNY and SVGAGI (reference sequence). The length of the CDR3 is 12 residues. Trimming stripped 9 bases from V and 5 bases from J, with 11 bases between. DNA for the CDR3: TGTGCCAGTACACGGGGAGATCAGCCCCAGCATTTT. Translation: CASTRGDQPQHF.

Here the CDR3 DNA reads TGTGCCAGCAGCCAGCTGGTGCGGACATATGGCTACACCTTC. This translates into CASSQLVRTYGYTF. J is TRBJ1-2 and V is TRBV21-1; TRBD1, the D gene given by the table, was not confirmed from the DNA. TRBV21-1 is shown as a pseudogene. This CDR3 has 14 amino acids.

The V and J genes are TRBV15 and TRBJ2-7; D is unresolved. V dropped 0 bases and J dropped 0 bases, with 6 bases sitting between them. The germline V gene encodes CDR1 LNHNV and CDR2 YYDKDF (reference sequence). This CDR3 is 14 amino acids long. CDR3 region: CATSRDQISYEQYF. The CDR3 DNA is TGTGCCACCAGCAGAGATCAGATCTCCTACGAGCAGTACTTC.

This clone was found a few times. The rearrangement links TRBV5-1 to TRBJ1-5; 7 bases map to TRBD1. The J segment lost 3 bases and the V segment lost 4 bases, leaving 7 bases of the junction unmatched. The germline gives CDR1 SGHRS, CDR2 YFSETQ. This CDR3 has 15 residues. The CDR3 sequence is CASSQTGDDNQPQHF. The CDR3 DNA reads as TGCGCCAGCAGCCAAACAGGGGACGACAATCAGCCCCAGCATTTT.